This record looks at one TCR beta chain sequence and its context. No antigen is known for it. No much larger clonotype is one base removed from it; base qualities were not supplied. Genomic DNA was isolated from the sorted cells so that the TCRbeta CDR3 region could be sequenced. The immunoSEQ Assay was used to sequence the TCRbeta CDR3 regions. Imported from immuneACCESS, the table was reduced by TCRdb to in-frame sequences with V and J called. These copies leave out some clones; in studies compared against another copy, an unresolved V gene accounts for under half, and the cause of the remainder is not known. The sample contains 40,000 to 55,000 clones, 80% to 90% of them found a single time. The biggest ten clones account for roughly 6.7% of the sample. This sample is part of a study of OX40 agonist ivuxolimab in advanced cancers. Notes on the research overall: Ivuxolimab, which targeted the costimulatory receptor OX40 (CD134), was an agonistic, fully human IgG2 monoclonal antibody. Intravenous ivuxolimab was administered to patients every 2 weeks at six dose levels: 0.01, 0.1, 0.3, 1.5, 3 and 10 mg/kg. Three dose-escalation patients achieved partial responses, one with hepatocellular carcinoma and two with cutaneous melanoma. The point of sequencing TCRbeta in the periphery was to test whether ivuxolimab changed TCR sequence diversity and drove clonal T-cell expansion. Of the approximately 54 patients in dose escalation, about 19 had hepatocellular carcinoma, about 15 had melanoma, 9 had renal cell carcinoma and 9 had head and neck cancer. In the dose-escalation cohort, 82.7% of patients were male, and the mean age was about 55 years, with a range of about 23 to 90. The paper reports the monotherapy dose-escalation portion (N = 52 patients) of the phase I ivuxolimab trial. Patients were allowed to have had prior anti-PD-1, anti-PD-L1 or anti-CTLA-4 therapy, and approximately 40% of the dose-escalation patients had previously received checkpoint inhibitors.

General findings and caveats noted by the study authors: Partial responders in the 0.1-3.0 mg/kg groups had among the lowest normalized peripheral clonal expansion, especially among CD8+ T cells. After ivuxolimab, CD8+ T cells had more expanded clones than CD4+ T cells on average. Clonal expansion of both CD4+ and CD8+ blood T cells was observed from baseline to week 6 at doses 0.1 to 3.0 mg/kg. Antigen specificity was not determined for the clonally expanded peripheral T cells. Low levels of normalized T-cell clonal expansion were also seen in some patients who did not respond.

The germline V gene (reference sequence) yields GTSNPN for CDR1 and SVGIG for CDR2. Ends trimmed: V by 3 bases, J by 3 bases; bases unmatched to a gene: 8. Including the terminal cysteine and phenylalanine, the CDR3 comprises 15 residues. Only CDR3 DNA remains: 45 bases, in frame from the first base. The trial excluded patients who had a history of autoimmune disease or who were on systemic immunosuppression. Peripheral blood for TCR sequencing was collected from all dose cohorts at baseline, on cycle 4 day 1, and on cycle 7 day 1. Samples came from an open-label, multicenter, first-in-human phase I dose-escalation trial of ivuxolimab. The trial enrolled adults with locally advanced or metastatic head and neck squamous cell, hepatocellular, melanoma or renal cell carcinoma. Before TCR sequencing, CD4+ T cells and CD8+ T cells were sorted from peripheral blood as separate populations.

The sample consisted of CD4+ or CD8+ T cells sorted from blood, taken in a trial of the OX40 agonist ivuxolimab. Rearrangement joined TRBV30 to TRBJ1-5; a stretch of 7 junction bases matches TRBD1. The TCR originated in an adult with an advanced solid tumor such as melanoma, head and neck, liver or kidney cancer. The sequenced DNA is TGTGCCTGGAGGGGAAGGGACAGACCCAATCAGCCCCAGCATTTT. Translated, it reads CAWRGRDRPNQPQHF.